The 16 T cell receptor beta chains given below trace back to one sample, sequenced in a study of lymphopenia after photon versus proton radiotherapy. Using immunoSEQ multiplex PCR, the repertoire was profiled, and TCRdb retains in-frame clones only, with some absent. The sample includes fewer than 45,000 clones, 70% to 90% of them seen just once. Sequenced here: peripheral blood, sampled from a patient treated with proton-based radiotherapy. These TCRs come from a woman in her 70s with pancreatic cancer. Some clones in this sample may be carry-over from other donors' samples.

The rearrangement joins TRBV28 to TRBJ2-7; D is possibly TRBD1 or TRBD2 (5 bases each). Per the germline V gene, CDR1 is MDHEN and CDR2 is SYDVKM. V was shortened by 6 bases and J by 0 bases, with 12 bases between the two germline ends. The CDR3 is 14 residues long. The CDR3 nucleotides are TGTGCCAGCAGCTCCCCAGGGAGCTCCTACGAGCAGTACTTC. It translates to CASSSPGSSYEQYF.

The V and J genes are TRBV5-1 and TRBJ2-2; 10 bases align to TRBD1. J gave up 5 bases and V 4 bases, and 2 bases lay outside the gene matches. From germline, CDR1 is SGHRS and CDR2 YFSETQ. The CDR3 consists of 14 residues. The CDR3: CASSRGQGTGELFF. The CDR3 coding sequence is TGCGCCAGCAGCCGGGGACAGGGGACCGGGGAGCTGTTTTTT.

This clone was seen only a few times. The rearrangement uses TRBV5-1 and TRBJ1-1; D possibly corresponds to TRBD1 (5 bases). The CDR3 has 13 amino acids. The germline V and J ends were trimmed by 3 bases and 5 bases, with 11 bases remaining between them. Germline lookup yields CDR1 SGHRS and CDR2 YFSETQ. The CDR3 nucleotides read TGCGCCAGCAGCTCCGAGGGACGAACTGAAGCTTTCTTT. Protein sequence: CASSSEGRTEAFF.

This chain joins TRBV5-4 and TRBJ2-2, with 14 nucleotides matching TRBD2. The CDR3 has 16 amino acids. The V gene end was trimmed by 2 bases and the J gene end by 5 bases; junction bases not matched to a gene: 2. CDR1 is SGHNT, CDR2 YYREEE, per germline (reference sequence). In DNA form, the CDR3 reads TGTGCCAGCAGCTTCGGGACTAGCGGGAGTACCGGGGAGCTGTTTTTT. This codes for CASSFGTSGSTGELFF.

The rearrangement joins TRBV19 to TRBJ2-7; tentative D call: TRBD1 (6 bases). The CDR3 length is 14 residues. V lost 5 bases to trimming and J lost 2 bases, with 13 bases between them. Per the germline V gene, CDR1 is LNHDA and CDR2 is SQIVND (reference sequence). This CDR3 reads CASSPPRDTYEQYF. DNA of the CDR3: TGTGCCAGTAGTCCCCCCCGGGACACCTACGAGCAGTACTTC.

The rearrangement uses TRBV4-3 and TRBJ2-3; D is tentatively TRBD1 or TRBD2 (5 bases each). V was pared by 1 base and J by 1 base, with 15 bases between. From germline, CDR1 is LGHNA and CDR2 YSLEER. CDR3 length: 17 residues. CDR3 in amino acids: CASSQAGLEVGTDTQYF. CDR3 nucleotides: TGCGCCAGCAGCCAAGCGGGGCTAGAGGTGGGCACAGATACGCAGTATTTT.

This chain connects TRBV14 to TRBJ2-1; 11 bases align to TRBD2. CDR1 and CDR2 from the germline V gene are SGHDN and FVKESK. The J segment lost 7 bases and the V segment lost 1 base, leaving 9 bases of the junction unmatched. The CDR3 runs 17 residues. CDR3 in amino acids: CASSQANSGTSGNEQFF. The CDR3 nucleotides read TGTGCCAGCAGCCAAGCCAACTCCGGGACTAGCGGTAATGAGCAGTTCTTC.

J is TRBJ2-1 and V is TRBV5-1; D unresolved. Germline-derived CDR1 and CDR2 are SGHRS and YFSETQ. The CDR3 extends over 15 amino acids. V lost 4 bases and J lost 4, with 15 bases in between. CDR3 sequence: CASSGRRAEYNEQFF. The CDR3, as DNA: TGCGCCAGCAGCGGGCGGCGTGCGGAGTACAATGAGCAGTTCTTC.

This clone was seen a single time. The V and J genes are TRBV6-5 and TRBJ1-2; possibly TRBD1 for D (5 bases). CDR3 length: 13 residues. The V end lost 11 bases, the J end lost 8 bases, and 21 bases lay between the germline ends. CDR1 is MNHEY, CDR2 SVGAGI, per germline. DNA for the CDR3: TGTGCCGTGGCGGAGGGGAGACTAAACGGCTACACCTTC. It yields the protein CAVAEGRLNGYTF.

In its sample, this clone ranks as medium-sized. This chain links TRBV30 with TRBJ1-1, with a tentative D call TRBD1 (6 bases). V lost 5 bases and J 5 bases, leaving 15 bases between the germline ends. Germline-derived CDR1 and CDR2 are GTSNPN and SVGIG (reference sequence). CDR3 length: 13 residues. The CDR3 region is CAWERRGDTEAFF. CDR3 DNA sequence: TGTGCCTGGGAGCGAAGGGGGGATACTGAAGCTTTCTTT.

The V and J genes are TRBV7-2 and TRBJ2-7; the match to TRBD1 covers 7 bases. V trimming: 1 base; J trimming: 6 bases; junction bases outside the gene matches: 6. CDR3 size: 14 residues. The germline CDR1 and CDR2 sequences are SGHTA and FQGNSA. CDR3 sequence reads: CASSLGGTESEQYF. The CDR3 DNA follows: TGTGCCAGCAGCTTAGGAGGGACAGAGTCCGAGCAGTACTTC.

The V gene is TRBV6-5, the J gene TRBJ1-2; 9 bases are a match to TRBD1. The CDR3 has 13 amino acids. Germline values: CDR1 MNHEY, CDR2 SVGAGI. The trim removed 3 bases at V and 7 bases at J, leaving 3 bases unmatched. CDR3 protein: CASSYRDRAGYTF. As DNA, the CDR3 is TGTGCCAGCAGTTATAGGGACAGGGCTGGCTACACCTTC.

The gene calls are TRBV28 and TRBJ2-1; D not certain. The ends were cut back, 4 bases at V and 8 bases at J, with 6 bases in the middle. Germline lookup yields CDR1 MDHEN and CDR2 SYDVKM. The CDR3 runs to 11 residues. This CDR3 reads CASSSSHEQFF. CDR3 coding DNA: TGTGCCAGCAGTTCCTCCCATGAGCAGTTCTTC.

The V gene is TRBV6-5, the J gene TRBJ2-1; D gene uncertain. V lost 6 bases and J 3 bases, leaving 9 bases between the germline ends. Germline V gene sequence: CDR1 MNHEY, CDR2 SVGAGI. This CDR3 comprises 13 residues. The CDR3 reads CASSPLDYNEQFF. For the CDR3, the DNA is TGTGCCAGCAGCCCCCTAGACTACAATGAGCAGTTCTTC.

The chain has TRBV5-1 and TRBJ2-3, with TRBD1 identical over 7 bases. The CDR3 loop spans 16 amino acids. Germline assignment: CDR1 SGHRS and CDR2 YFSETQ. Trimming removed 0 bases from V and 2 bases from J; junction bases left unmatched: 6. CDR3 sequence (DNA): TGCGCCAGCAGCTTGGTCCCGGGACAGCCCACAGATACGCAGTATTTT. Protein sequence: CASSLVPGQPTDTQYF.

This clone occurred once. The J gene is TRBJ1-3, the V gene TRBV9; D perhaps matches TRBD1 (5 bases). Germline V gives CDR1 SGDLS, CDR2 YYNGEE. Trimming stripped 8 bases from V and 2 bases from J, with 17 bases between. The CDR3 consists of 15 residues. The CDR3 DNA follows: TGTGCCAGTCAGTATCGGGGGGGTCCTGGAAACACCATATATTTT. This codes for CASQYRGGPGNTIYF.